This TCR beta chain was captured in a study of blood T cell repertoires in COVID-19 (dated by TCRdb to about 2020). Some background on the complete study: Collaborator samples came from the United States, Italy and Spain and covered acute and convalescent phases of COVID-19. Samples came from the ongoing ImmuneRACE study (first 160 participants) plus 1,254 subjects from 6 global collaborators. The repertoires were released in a freely available public database meant as a resource for research on the immune response to SARS-CoV-2. Where HLA class I and class II types were available, the types were taken from metadata supplied by the sample provider, not from assay-based typing. The sample metadata nearly always contained a de-identified subject ID, COVID-19 status, age in years and sex. The prospective study material was composed of cDNA or gDNA derived from T cells, B-cell-depleted T cells, or PBMCs. Subjects who had been exposed to COVID-19, were actively infected with it, or had recovered from it provided the deeply sampled blood TCRbeta repertoires that made up the dataset.

The immunoSEQ Assay, a bias-controlled multiplex PCR, was used to amplify TCRbeta CDR3 regions from genomic DNA. The paper's data handling went like this. Within the assay, amplification of reference gene primers was used to estimate how many nucleated cells each sample contained. Sequence reads were collapsed and filtered to measure the absolute abundance of every unique TCRbeta CDR3 rearrangement. Productive Simpson clonality was computed per sample as the square root of Simpson's diversity index over productive rearrangements. TCRdb obtained this table from immuneACCESS and retained in-frame rearrangements with V and J assigned. These tables miss some clones; where compared with another copy, unresolved V genes account for less than half of the shortfall, and the remainder is unexplained. The V and J calls and the clone size are those of that table, but D and trimming were determined from the DNA. The sample records over 85,000 clones, around 87% of which are singletons. Together, the top ten hold around 7% of the sample.

This clone appeared a single time. No antigen is known for it. No base quality information exists; no much larger clone differs at one position. Broad study findings and their caveats: The amount of clinical and demographic metadata varied by source and participant and was provided uncurated.

Each collaborating institution followed its own protocols to collect whole blood in K2EDTA tubes. For TCRbeta analysis, collaborators shipped samples in one of three forms: frozen whole blood, isolated PBMCs, or DNA extracted from either of those sample types. Source material: peripheral blood. This clonotype was sampled from a human donor with acute or convalescent COVID-19. The donor label of this sample is uncertain.

This receptor carries the CDR3 CASSQAHRSSYNEQFF. The DNA sequence is given as TGTGCCAGCAGCCAGGCCCACAGGAGCTCCTACAATGAGCAGTTCTTC. In this chain, TRBV4-2 is recombined with TRBJ2-1, with TRBD1 tentatively as D gene (5 bases match). The V and J ends are trimmed by 3 bases and 0 bases, leaving 12 bases between them. Counted from cysteine to phenylalanine, this CDR3 has 16 amino acids. Here the CDR3 DNA is all that survives: 48 bases in frame from base 1. The germline V gene sets CDR1 to LGHNA and CDR2 to YNFKEQ.